The rows below give T cell receptor beta chains drawn from one sample of a study of cytomegalovirus exposure and HLA in healthy donors. Data came from immunoSEQ multiplex PCR; TCRdb stores just in-frame clones and leaves some out. Of around 180,000 clones listed, about 72% were seen once; the top ten hold roughly 1.6%. The sample taken for sequencing was PBMCs. These receptors came from a girl aged 5-17 years in good health and CMV-seronegative. Both conserved end residues are part of each CDR3. The D gene is left open where the match is weak. Clone sizes are given selectively: once, few, many, or a class where the clone is expanded.

J gene | clone size | V gene | D gene | CDR3 DNA | CDR3 protein
TRBJ2-1 | . | TRBV6-5 | TRBD2 | TGTGCCAGCAGTAAGAGGAGTGGGAGGGATGAGCAGTTCTTC | CASSKRSGRDEQFF
TRBJ1-2 | few | TRBV29-1 | . | TGCAGCGTTGAAGGGGCTTCAAACTCTGGCTACACCTTC | CSVEGASNSGYTF
TRBJ2-5 | once | TRBV9 | . | TGTGCCAGCGGGGGGGGGCCTCTAGAGACCCAGTACTTC | CASGGGPLETQYF
TRBJ2-7 | . | TRBV5-1 | TRBD1 | TGCGCCAGCAGCTTGGTCGGTGGGACAGACTACGAGCAGTACTTC | CASSLVGGTDYEQYF
TRBJ1-5 | . | TRBV5-1 | . | TGCGCCAGCAGCTCTCTCCCGAATCAGCCCCAGCATTTT | CASSSLPNQPQHF
TRBJ1-2 | . | TRBV29-1 | TRBD1 | TGCAGCGCTGATCCGACAGGGGAAGCCTATGGCTACACCTTC | CSADPTGEAYGYTF
TRBJ1-1 | . | TRBV27 | . | TGTGCCAGCAGACATGGACAGAAGAACACTGAAGCTTTCTTT | CASRHGQKNTEAFF
TRBJ1-2 | . | TRBV6-6 | . | TGTGCCAGCAGTCCAGACTATGGCTACACCTTC | CASSPDYGYTF
TRBJ1-2 | . | TRBV9 | TRBD1 | TGTGCCAGCAGCTCATTGTCGGGGACAGTATCTTATGGCTACACCTTC | CASSSLSGTVSYGYTF
TRBJ1-1 | few | TRBV19 | . | TGTGCCAGTAGTTCAACAGCGGTCACTGAAGCTTTCTTT | CASSSTAVTEAFF
TRBJ1-1 | . | TRBV9 | TRBD1 | TGTGCCAGCGGCGAAGGGACAGGGGCTGCTTTCTTT | CASGEGTGAAFF
TRBJ1-2 | once | TRBV2 | . | TGTGCCAGCAGTGATTTAGCAGAGTATGGCTACACCTTC | CASSDLAEYGYTF
TRBJ1-2 | . | TRBV9 | TRBD1 | TGTGCCAGCAGCGTAGGGGGGACAGATGGCTACACCTTC | CASSVGGTDGYTF
TRBJ1-5 | few | TRBV7-8 | TRBD1 | TGTGCCAGCAGCTTAGCCGGGGGACAGGGAGAGAATCAGCCCCAGCATTTT | CASSLAGGQGENQPQHF
TRBJ2-5 | . | TRBV2 | . | TGTGCCAGCACTCGGGACCAAGAGACCCAGTACTTC | CASTRDQETQYF
TRBJ2-1 | . | TRBV2 | . | TGTGCCAGCAGTGAAGCGAGGCAGTTCTTC | CASSEARQFF
TRBJ2-3 | once | TRBV9 | . | TGTGCCAGCAGCGTATTAGAGGCAGATACGCAGTATTTT | CASSVLEADTQYF
TRBJ1-2 | . | TRBV5-6 | TRBD1 | TGTGCCAGCAGGAAACAGGGGGCTAACTATGGCTACACCTTC | CASRKQGANYGYTF
TRBJ1-2 | . | TRBV27 | TRBD1 | TGTGCCAGCACGTTAACAGGGGTCAACGGCTACACCTTC | CASTLTGVNGYTF
TRBJ1-5 | few | TRBV30 | . | TGTGCCTGGAGTAGAGGCCCCTGGGAGCCCCAGCATTTT | CAWSRGPWEPQHF
TRBJ2-2 | . | TRBV6-6 | . | TGTGCCAGTTCGAGGGACGGGGAGCTGTTTTTT | CASSRDGELFF
TRBJ1-5 | . | TRBV5-8 | . | TGTGCCAGCAGCTTGGAACACAGCAATCAGCCCCAGCATTTT | CASSLEHSNQPQHF
TRBJ2-7 | . | TRBV30 | . | TGTGCCTGGGAAGGCTTCAGGGAGCAGTACTTC | CAWEGFREQYF
TRBJ1-5 | few | TRBV2 | . | TGTGCCAGCAGGGCAATCAATCAGCCCCAGCATTTT | CASRAINQPQHF
TRBJ1-6 | . | TRBV6-1 | . | TGTGCCAGCAGTGTTACCGGAGGGAATTCACCCCTCCACTTT | CASSVTGGNSPLHF
TRBJ2-3 | . | TRBV6-1 | . | TGTGCCAGCGAGGTTTCCAGGAGGTCAGATACGCAGTATTTT | CASEVSRRSDTQYF
TRBJ1-2 | . | TRBV21-1 | . | TGTGCCAGCACTCGGGACAGGGACTATGGCTACACCTTC | CASTRDRDYGYTF
TRBJ2-1 | . | TRBV28 | TRBD1 | TGTGCCAGCAGTCCCAGAGAGTTCTACCAGGGGGTTACCTACAATGAGCAGTTCTTC | CASSPREFYQGVTYNEQFF
TRBJ2-1 | . | TRBV7-6 | TRBD1 | TGTGCCAGCAGCTTGACAGGGTTTAATGAGCAGTTCTTC | CASSLTGFNEQFF
TRBJ1-5 | . | TRBV5-6 | . | TGTGCCAGCAGCTACAACTCGCGGCGCAATCAGCCCCAGCATTTT | CASSYNSRRNQPQHF
TRBJ2-1 | once | TRBV7-8 | TRBD1 | TGTGCCAGCAGCTTTGGGGTGTCAAGGACAGGGAACAATGAGCAGTTCTTC | CASSFGVSRTGNNEQFF
TRBJ1-1 | . | TRBV7-9 | . | TGTGCCAGCACGGGGGAGGAGAACACTGAAGCTTTCTTT | CASTGEENTEAFF
TRBJ1-5 | . | TRBV28 | TRBD1 | TGTGCCAGCATTAGACAGGGGAATCAGCCCCAGCATTTT | CASIRQGNQPQHF
TRBJ2-7 | . | TRBV13 | . | TGTGCCAGCAGCCCACCCTCTACCTACGAGCAGTACTTC | CASSPPSTYEQYF
TRBJ1-2 | . | TRBV15 | . | TGTGCCACCAGCAGAGATCAGGGTGACCCCTATGGCTACACCTTC | CATSRDQGDPYGYTF
TRBJ1-1 | . | TRBV5-5 | . | TGTGCCAGCAGCTTTTCCGCTGAAGCTTTCTTT | CASSFSAEAFF
TRBJ1-2 | . | TRBV10-3 | . | TGTGCCATCAGTATTTCGGACAGCCCAAACCCCTATGGCTACACCTTC | CAISISDSPNPYGYTF
TRBJ1-1 | . | TRBV10-3 | TRBD1 | TGTGCCATCACTCGCTTCCGGGACAGGGAATCTTCGAACACTGAAGCTTTCTTT | CAITRFRDRESSNTEAFF
TRBJ2-7 | . | TRBV9 | TRBD1 | TGTGCCAGCAGCGTCTCGACAGGGATTACCTACGAGCAGTACTTC | CASSVSTGITYEQYF
TRBJ1-2 | . | TRBV19 | TRBD1 | TGTGCCAGTAGTATCCCGACAGGGGTAGAAGGCTACACCTTC | CASSIPTGVEGYTF
TRBJ1-1 | . | TRBV4-1 | . | TGCGCCAGCAGCCAAACGGAGTTAAACACTGAAGCTTTCTTT | CASSQTELNTEAFF
TRBJ2-3 | . | TRBV7-7 | . | TGTGCCAGCAGCGAAGTAGGGGGAACGCAGTATTTT | CASSEVGGTQYF
TRBJ1-1 | . | TRBV7-7 | TRBD1 | TGTGCCAGCAGCTTAGCGGGGGACAGGGAAGGCACTGAAGCTTTCTTT | CASSLAGDREGTEAFF
TRBJ1-1 | . | TRBV6-6 | TRBD1 | TGTGCCAGCAGTAACCGGGACAGGGGAGCTTTCTTT | CASSNRDRGAFF
TRBJ1-2 | . | TRBV5-1 | . | TGCGCCAGCAGCTTGATAACAGCTGCTAACTATGGCTACACCTTC | CASSLITAANYGYTF
TRBJ1-3 | once | TRBV7-9 | TRBD1 | TGTGCCAGCAGCTTGCGGGACAGGGGAATGGAAAACACCATATATTTT | CASSLRDRGMENTIYF
TRBJ1-4 | . | TRBV27 | . | TGTGCCAGCAGTTTTAGAGGGAATGAAAAACTGTTTTTT | CASSFRGNEKLFF
TRBJ2-3 | . | TRBV5-4 | . | TGTGCCAGCAGCCCCGAGAGAGCTAGCACAGATACGCAGTATTTT | CASSPERASTDTQYF
TRBJ1-5 | . | TRBV5-1 | . | TGCGCCAGCAGCTTGGAGGAGGGGAGTCAGCCCCAGCATTTT | CASSLEEGSQPQHF
TRBJ1-4 | few | TRBV29-1 | TRBD1 | TGCAGCGTAACCCAACGGGACAGGGGATATGAAAAACTGTTTTTT | CSVTQRDRGYEKLFF
TRBJ1-1 | . | TRBV4-1 | . | TGCGCCAGCAGCCAAGAGAATAGGAACACTGAAGCTTTCTTT | CASSQENRNTEAFF
TRBJ2-7 | . | TRBV7-8 | . | TGTGCCAGCAGCCTGTCGGGTTCCGGCTACGAGCAGTACTTC | CASSLSGSGYEQYF
TRBJ2-7 | . | TRBV7-3 | TRBD2 | TGTGCCAGCAGCCCCCGGGGGGGCGAGCAGTACTTC | CASSPRGGEQYF
TRBJ1-1 | . | TRBV19 | . | TGTGCCAGTAGTACCCGGACTGGTGGGAACACTGAAGCTTTCTTT | CASSTRTGGNTEAFF
TRBJ2-3 | few | TRBV5-4 | TRBD2 | TGTGCCAGCGGCCTAGCGGGGTTAGTTGATACGCAGTATTTT | CASGLAGLVDTQYF
TRBJ1-2 | . | TRBV7-9 | TRBD1 | TGTGCCAGCATCTCGGACAGGGAGGTTAACTATGGCTACACCTTC | CASISDREVNYGYTF
TRBJ1-1 | . | TRBV29-1 | . | TGCAGCGCCAAAGGAGCGCGCAGGAACACTGAAGCTTTCTTT | CSAKGARRNTEAFF